Many counts were recorded for the clone carrying this T cell receptor (beta chain). The data were produced by immunoSEQ multiplex PCR, yet TCRdb's version contains in-frame clones alone and is incomplete. The data show approximately 160,000 clones, roughly 88% seen once. Trimming left V 8 bases short and J 8 bases short, with 15 bases between. This CDR3 spans 12 amino acids. Germline-derived CDR1 and CDR2 are LNHDA and SQIVND (reference sequence). This specimen comes from a study of cytotoxic CD8 clonotypes in ibrutinib-treated CLL. Sample: PBMCs, taken at disease progression, from a patient treated with ibrutinib. The chain recombines TRBV19 with TRBJ1-2; D is uncertain. The TCR originated in a human donor with chronic lymphocytic leukemia. The CDR3 DNA reads as TGTGCCAGTCTTAGGGCCGAGGAGGGCTACACCTTC. As protein: CASLRAEEGYTF.